Listed here are 14 T cell receptor beta chains from one sample, sequenced in a study of T cells in tuberculosis. The time point denotes: new active TB diagnosis, blood taken before or within 7 days of starting treatment. Method: immunoSEQ multiplex PCR; TCRdb's copy keeps in-frame clones and lacks some. The sample yields around 33,000 clones, 80% to 95% seen once. The sample in question was PBMCs, obtained at tuberculosis diagnosis. The receptors were gathered from an adult with tuberculosis.

The rearrangement links TRBV9 to TRBJ1-1, with a weak D call TRBD1 (5 bases). The CDR3 contains 14 residues. CDR1 and CDR2 (germline): SGDLS, YYNGEE. Between the trimmed V and J ends, which lost 4 bases and 1 base, there was a span of 11 bases. The CDR3 nucleotides read TGTGCCAGCAGCCCGGGGGGGAAGAACACTGAAGCTTTCTTT. It codes for CASSPGGKNTEAFF.

The rearrangement uses TRBV4-1 and TRBJ2-3; perhaps TRBD1 as D (6 bases). The CDR3 extends over 14 amino acids. The V gene lost 8 bases and the J gene lost 3 bases, with 15 bases spanning the gap. Looked up from germline, CDR1 is MGHRA and CDR2 is YSYEKL. As DNA, the CDR3 is TGCGCCAGCCAACAGGGTGTGTCGACAGATACGCAGTATTTT. Protein sequence: CASQQGVSTDTQYF.

The CDR3 protein is CASSPGTGEQFF. As DNA, the CDR3 is TGCGCCAGCAGTCCCGGGACAGGTGAGCAGTTCTTC. The chain couples TRBV5-1 to TRBJ2-1, with 8 nucleotides matching TRBD1. Looked up from germline, CDR1 is SGHRS and CDR2 is YFSETQ. The CDR3 is 12 amino acids. V shed 5 bases, J shed 9 bases, and the junction held 4 bases outside the gene matches.

This sequence joins TRBV6-1 and TRBJ1-3; D unclear. The CDR3 has 15 amino acids. The germline CDR1 and CDR2 sequences are MNHNS and SASEGT. V was cut by 11 bases and J by 0 bases, with 17 bases left in between. The CDR3 coding sequence is TGTGCCTCGACTACGGGATACGTCTCTGGAAACACCATATATTTT. It encodes CASTTGYVSGNTIYF.

The chain has TRBV6-1 and TRBJ1-1; perhaps TRBD1 as D (5 bases). The CDR3 covers 14 residues. Trimming left V 4 bases short and J 0 bases short, with 9 bases between. The germline V gene encodes CDR1 MNHNS and CDR2 SASEGT. CDR3 nucleotides: TGTGCCAGCAGTGCTCTGGGGCTGAACACTGAAGCTTTCTTT. It codes for CASSALGLNTEAFF.

The rearrangement uses TRBV18 and TRBJ1-3, with D tentatively TRBD1 (6 bases). This CDR3 is 15 amino acids long. The V end lost 2 bases, the J end lost 0 bases, and 8 bases lay between the germline ends. CDR1 and CDR2 (germline): KGHSH, LQKENI. The CDR3: CASSPKQGSGNTIYF. CDR3 coding DNA: TGTGCCAGCTCACCAAAACAGGGCTCTGGAAACACCATATATTTT.

The rearrangement links TRBV5-4 to TRBJ2-7; 8 bases fit TRBD2. Losses at the gene ends were 0 bases for V and 5 bases for J; bases not matched to a gene: 7. The CDR3 length is 15 residues. Germline CDR1 reads SGHNT; CDR2 reads YYREEE (reference sequence). The CDR3 DNA is TGTGCCAGCAGCTTGGGTCGGGAGGGCCTCGACGAGCAGTACTTC. This encodes CASSLGREGLDEQYF.

The chain carries TRBV5-1 and TRBJ1-1; D gene ambiguous. V lost 0 bases and J lost 0, with 12 bases in between. Germline CDR1 and CDR2: SGHRS and YFSETQ. The CDR3 is 16 residues long. As DNA, the CDR3 is TGCGCCAGCAGCTTGGGAATGGGAGAAATGAACACTGAAGCTTTCTTT. This codes for CASSLGMGEMNTEAFF.

The rearrangement joins TRBV2 to TRBJ1-2; D not certain. The CDR3 sequence is 13 residues long. The V end was cut by 7 bases, the J end by 4 bases, with 13 bases between. Germline assignment: CDR1 SNHLY and CDR2 FYNNEI. The CDR3 reads CASKEGTGYGYTF. CDR3 bases: TGTGCCAGCAAGGAGGGAACCGGCTATGGCTACACCTTC.

The V gene is TRBV7-3, the J gene TRBJ2-1, with D maybe TRBD2 (5 bases). V lost 3 bases to trimming and J lost 0 bases, with 9 bases between them. The CDR3 is 15 residues long. CDR1 is SGHTA, CDR2 FQGTGA, per germline. CDR3 residues: CASSFDYGSYNEQFF. The CDR3 DNA is TGTGCCAGCAGCTTCGACTATGGCTCCTACAATGAGCAGTTCTTC.

This clone occurred once. The chain joins TRBV19 to TRBJ1-2; no firm D call. Germline V gene sequence: CDR1 LNHDA, CDR2 SQIVND (reference sequence). Trimming removed 7 bases at V and 6 bases at J, with 15 bases between. The CDR3 covers 13 residues. This chain's CDR3 is CASTNHPGDGYTF. As DNA, the CDR3 is TGTGCCAGTACAAATCACCCCGGGGATGGCTACACCTTC.

V gene TRBV9 combines with J gene TRBJ2-3, with 10 positions matching TRBD2. Germline assignment: CDR1 SGDLS and CDR2 YYNGEE. The CDR3 spans 17 residues. With 0 bases clipped from V and 1 base from J, the junction kept 5 bases outside the gene matches. The CDR3 protein is CASSVGLAGVGTDTQYF. DNA for the CDR3: TGTGCCAGCAGCGTAGGGCTAGCGGGGGTTGGCACAGATACGCAGTATTTT.

The chain links TRBV19 to TRBJ1-2, with 7 nucleotides matching TRBD1. The CDR3 has 16 residues. The germline V gene encodes CDR1 LNHDA and CDR2 SQIVND (reference sequence). V lost 3 bases to trimming and J lost 0 bases; unmatched junction nucleotides: 7. The CDR3 is CASSIEGATANYGYTF. CDR3 nucleotides: TGTGCCAGTAGTATCGAGGGGGCCACGGCTAACTATGGCTACACCTTC.

V usage is TRBV19 and J usage is TRBJ1-1; no clear D. The CDR3 contains 16 residues. Trimming cost V 10 bases and J 0 bases, with 21 bases left between them. CDR1 is LNHDA and CDR2 is SQIVND in the germline V gene (reference sequence). CDR3 region: CATTQDAFMMNTEAFF. The DNA for the CDR3 is TGTGCCACCACGCAGGATGCCTTCATGATGAACACTGAAGCTTTCTTT.